This TCR beta chain stems from a study of CD8+CD57+ T cells in acquired aplastic anemia. CDR3 and TCR beta VDJ profiling relied on a genomic DNA template. TCRdb reanalysed the reads using MiXCR and keeps one entry per CDR3 protein. The table records approximately 200,000 distinct CDR3 sequences, 60% to 65% of them present only once. Trimming took 5 bases from V and 0 from J, leaving 15 bases between them. There are 16 residues in the CDR3. Germline-derived CDR1 and CDR2 are MNHEY and SVGAGI. The TCR was taken from a human donor in good health. The sample consisted of sorted CD4+, CD8+, or CD8+CD57+ T cells (not recorded which) from PBMCs. V is TRBV6-5 and J is TRBJ2-3; D may be TRBD1 or TRBD2 (5 bases each). The CDR3 reads CASSRDRSISTDTQYF. In nucleotides, the CDR3 is TGTGCCAGCAGTCGGGACCGCTCCATAAGCACAGATACGCAGTATTTT.